This TCR beta chain was documented in a study of molecular identifiers for immune sequencing clone quantification. TCRdb itself ran the PCR reads through MiXCR, one entry per CDR3 protein. This sample has under 350,000 distinct CDR3 sequences, with roughly 23% found just once. Germline V gives CDR1 MGHRA, CDR2 YSYEKL. The CDR3 has 14 residues. Trimming took 6 bases from V and 2 from J; bases not matched to a gene: 1. This clonotype occurred many times. Libraries from naive CD8 cells were generated from approximately 20,000 to 980,000 sorted cells (with 10%, 30% or 50% RNA). The origin of this receptor is a human donor in good health. Some libraries in this study had Jurkat cell RNA spiked in. The sequenced sample consisted of naive CD8+ T cells from blood, with Jurkat cell RNA spiked in. As to subset: FACS-sorted CD8+CD4-CCR7+CD45RA+ naive T cells. The chain couples TRBV4-1 to TRBJ1-5, with 10 bases lining up with TRBD1. CDR3 sequence: CASRGTGGNQPQHF. The CDR3 coding sequence is TGCGCCAGCAGAGGGACAGGGGGCAATCAGCCCCAGCATTTT.